The 20 T cell receptor beta chains below come from one sample, sequenced in a study of blood T cells in healthy people across ages. A second roughly 6 to 12 cycle PCR used barcoded and J-beta primers. TCRdb re-analysed the 5' RACE reads in MiXCR, keeping a single row per CDR3 protein. The data hold fewer than 650,000 distinct CDR3 sequences, with about a quarter observed a single time. The same specimen was also included in a second study, on T cells of mothers and their children.

Sample: blood. These receptor sequences come from a boy younger than 10 in good health.

The chain joins TRBV7-9 to TRBJ1-1; D is unresolved. The CDR3 length is 12 residues. Trimming cost V 5 bases and J 9 bases, with 13 bases left between them. CDR1 and CDR2 (germline): SEHNR, FQNEAQ (reference sequence). The chain's CDR3 is CASSRIYSKAFF. The DNA of the CDR3 is TGTGCCAGCAGCCGAATTTACAGTAAAGCTTTCTTT.

At least ten counts were recorded for this clonotype. The chain combines TRBV12-3 or TRBV12-4 with TRBJ2-5, with D hard to call. The V end was cut by 2 bases, the J end by 0 bases, with 7 bases between. The CDR3 contains 14 residues. In nucleotides, the CDR3 is TGTGCCAGCAGTTTATCTGCTTACCAAGAGACCCAGTACTTC. Translated: CASSLSAYQETQYF.

This clonotype was detected a few times. This chain joins TRBV11-2 and TRBJ2-5, with TRBD2 matching 9 bases. Germline assignment: CDR1 SGHAT and CDR2 FQNNGV. Unmatched junction bases numbered 2, after V lost 3 bases and J lost 0 bases. CDR3 size: 15 residues. CDR3: CASSFLAGYQETQYF. CDR3 in DNA: TGTGCCAGCAGCTTTCTAGCGGGATACCAAGAGACCCAGTACTTC.

This clonotype appeared a few times. V is TRBV20-1 and J is TRBJ2-5, with TRBD1 matching over 7 bases. The CDR3 runs 15 residues. Trimming at V came to 6 bases and at J to 4 bases, leaving 14 bases not matched to a gene. From germline, CDR1 is DFQATT and CDR2 SNEGSKA (reference sequence). CDR3 loop: CSAQWPGQKVETQYF. The CDR3 DNA reads as TGCAGTGCCCAGTGGCCGGGACAGAAGGTAGAGACCCAGTACTTC.

The J gene is TRBJ1-1, the V gene TRBV29-1; D remains unclear. Trimming stripped 1 base from V and 5 bases from J, with 5 bases between. The CDR3 has 11 residues. The germline gives CDR1 SQVTM, CDR2 ANQGSEA. The CDR3 region has the DNA TGCAGCGTTGAAGCGCCGACTGAAGCTTTCTTT. Translating gives CSVEAPTEAFF. Variable domain in full (rest from reference TRBV29-1 and TRBJ1-1): SAVISQKPSRDICQRGTSLTIQCQVDSQVTMMFWYRQQPGQSLTLIATANQGSEATYESGFVIDKFPISRPNLTFSTLTVSNMSPEDSSIYLCSVEAPTEAFFGQGTRLTVV.

The J gene is TRBJ2-5, the V gene TRBV20-1; D perhaps matches TRBD1 (5 bases). V was cut by 5 bases and J by 7 bases, with 17 bases left in between. The length of the CDR3 is 13 residues. CDR1 and CDR2 from the germline V gene are DFQATT and SNEGSKA (reference sequence). CDR3 sequence: CSAPGAGMATQYF. CDR3 bases: TGCAGTGCTCCTGGGGCAGGGATGGCGACCCAGTACTTC.

The chain carries TRBV6-5 and TRBJ1-1; D gene ambiguous. The V end lost 2 bases, the J end lost 2 bases, and 27 bases lay between the germline ends. The CDR3 loop spans 20 amino acids. Germline CDR1 is MNHEY and CDR2 is SVGAGI. The CDR3 coding sequence is TGTGCCAGCAGTTACGATAATCTGTCGCCCCCACTGATCTCAAACACTGAAGCTTTCTTT. It codes for CASSYDNLSPPLISNTEAFF.

This rearrangement joins TRBV20-1 to TRBJ2-7, with a tentative D call TRBD1 (6 bases). V shed 6 bases and J shed 3 bases, with 9 bases lying between them. CDR1 is DFQATT, CDR2 SNEGSKA, per germline (reference sequence). The CDR3 is made up of 11 amino acids. The CDR3 reads CSAHRDYEQYF. The CDR3, as DNA: TGCAGTGCCCACAGGGACTACGAGCAGTACTTC.

This clonotype was counted a few times. As DNA, the CDR3 is TGTGCCAGCAGCCGAATCTCAACAGACCCGAACACTGAAGCTTTCTTT. Amino acid sequence: CASSRISTDPNTEAFF. V gene TRBV7-2 combines with J gene TRBJ1-1; D call uncertain. CDR1 is SGHTA, CDR2 FQGNSA, per germline. This CDR3 is built from 16 residues. V was clipped by 5 bases and J by 1 base, with 17 bases between them.

The rearrangement uses TRBV28 and TRBJ2-1; the D is unclear. The CDR3 has 13 amino acids. The ends were cut back, 5 bases at V and 9 bases at J, with 14 bases in the middle. CDR1 and CDR2 (germline): MDHEN, SYDVKM. CDR3 loop: CASSIRPVGEQFF. The CDR3 bases are TGTGCCAGCAGTATCAGACCTGTTGGTGAGCAGTTCTTC.

This chain links TRBV5-1 with TRBJ2-7; TRBD1 agrees at 10 bases. The J segment lost 7 bases and the V segment lost 3 bases, leaving 1 base of the junction unmatched. Per germline, CDR1 SGHRS and CDR2 YFSETQ. This CDR3 has 12 amino acids. CDR3: CASSSGQGEQYF. The CDR3 region has the DNA TGCGCCAGCAGCTCGGGACAGGGGGAGCAGTACTTC.

There are a few counts of this clonotype. V and J are TRBV12-5 and TRBJ1-5; TRBD1 matches at 7 bases. The V gene's germline CDR1 is LGHNT and CDR2 FRNRAP. V dropped 8 bases and J dropped 6; count of bases not matched to a gene: 4. The CDR3 runs to 12 residues. The CDR3 DNA is TGTGCTAGTACAGGGGAAGGTCAGCCCCAGCATTTT. Residues: CASTGEGQPQHF. The whole variable domain, remainder taken from reference TRBV12-5 and TRBJ1-5, is DARVTQTPRHKVTEMGQEVTMRCQPILGHNTVFWYRQTMMQGLELLAYFRNRAPLDDSGMPKDRFSAEMPDATLATLKIQPSEPRDSAVYFCASTGEGQPQHFGDGTRLSIL.

This clonotype was seen more than once but under ten times. The junction shows a germline mismatch at one end, possibly a read error. The chain links TRBV29-1 to TRBJ1-4; D remains unclear. Germline V CDR1 and CDR2: SQVTM, ANQGSEA. The CDR3 length is 14 residues. The CDR3 nucleotides read TGCAGCGTTGAAGGGGTAGCAACTAATGAAAAACTGCTTTTT. Translation: CSVEGVATNEKLLF.

The sample holds many counts of this clonotype. In nucleotides, the CDR3 is TGTGCCAGCAGCTTAGCCGGTACCAGCTACAATGAGCAGTTCTTC. This codes for CASSLAGTSYNEQFF. The chain employs TRBV7-6 and TRBJ2-1; D is unresolved. Per the germline V gene, CDR1 is SGHVS and CDR2 is FNYEAQ. The V and J ends lost 0 bases and 3 bases respectively, with 9 bases between them. The CDR3 has 15 residues.

This clonotype was picked up a small number of times. This rearrangement joins TRBV27 to TRBJ1-2, with D possibly matching TRBD1 (5 bases). The V gene's germline CDR1 is MNHEY and CDR2 SMNVEV (reference sequence). The CDR3 covers 15 residues. Trimming left V 5 bases short and J 6 bases short, with 19 bases between. The DNA for the CDR3 is TGTGCCAGCAGTCCTCTGGGCCTATTAGGGGATGGCTACACCTTC. Amino acids: CASSPLGLLGDGYTF.

The chain carries TRBV3-1 and TRBJ1-2, with 7 bases lining up with TRBD1. Germline CDR1 and CDR2: LGHDT and YNNKEL (reference sequence). The length of the CDR3 is 16 residues. V lost 3 bases, J lost 4 bases, and 11 bases stayed unmatched. The CDR3 is CASSHEDRAGTYGYTF. The DNA for the CDR3 is TGTGCCAGCAGCCATGAAGACAGGGCGGGGACCTATGGCTACACCTTC.

This chain connects TRBV19 to TRBJ2-5, with 11 bases aligning to TRBD2. The J call may not be correct, given that the DNA end is closer to TRBJ2-1. Germline CDR1 reads LNHDA; CDR2 reads SQIVND (reference sequence). This CDR3 contains 14 residues. CDR3 DNA: TGTGCCAGTAAAACTAGCGGGAGAGACAATGAGCAGTTCTTC. Translation gives CASKTSGRDNEQFF.

This clonotype was seen more than once but under ten times. V gene TRBV30 combines with J gene TRBJ1-6; maybe TRBD1 (5 bases). Per germline, CDR1 GTSNPN and CDR2 SVGIG (reference sequence). The CDR3 spans 13 residues. V dropped 3 bases and J dropped 7 bases, with 10 bases sitting between them. In DNA form, the CDR3 reads TGTGCCTGGAGCGGGGGTGAGAATTCACCCCTCCACTTT. This encodes CAWSGGENSPLHF.

There are a few counts of this clonotype. The gene calls are TRBV20-1 and TRBJ1-5, with 8 nucleotides matching TRBD1. The ends lost 2 bases at V and 9 bases at J; junction bases unmatched: 9. The germline gives CDR1 DFQATT, CDR2 SNEGSKA (reference sequence). The CDR3 covers 14 residues. CDR3 bases: TGCAGTGCTAGACGGGGACAGGTGCCTGGGCCCCAGCATTTT. Translating it yields CSARRGQVPGPQHF.

The chain has TRBV21-1 and TRBJ1-3. TRBV21-1 is a pseudogene. The CDR3 has 16 residues. For the CDR3, the DNA is TGTGCCAGCAGCAAAGTATCAGTCCCCTCTGGAAACACCATATATTTT. Protein: CASSKVSVPSGNTIYF.